These 8 T cell receptor beta chains came from one sample sequenced in a study of shared clonotypes between healthy human individuals. The assay was immunoSEQ multiplex PCR, and TCRdb's table has in-frame clones only and misses some. The table records roughly 2 million clones, around 95% of them present only once. What was sequenced was naive CD4+ T cells sorted from blood. Documented subset: CD45RA+ positively selected. These receptors all come from a man aged 18 to 29 in good health.

This clone was observed a single time. V and J are TRBV6-5 and TRBJ2-3; D is perhaps TRBD2 (5 bases). Trimming pared 6 bases from V and 0 bases from J, leaving 13 bases between. Germline loops: CDR1 MNHEY, CDR2 SVGAGI. This CDR3 contains 15 residues. CDR3 amino acids: CASRAGRTSTDTQYF. CDR3 DNA sequence: TGTGCCAGCAGGGCTGGGCGGACTAGCACAGATACGCAGTATTTT.

Worth noting for this clone: At the DNA level, this CDR3 is encoded by other sequences in the same sample as well. The chain couples TRBV9 to TRBJ2-2; no clear D gene. Looked up from germline, CDR1 is SGDLS and CDR2 is YYNGEE. Trimming pared 1 base from V and 1 base from J, leaving 5 bases between. This CDR3 region has 14 residues. In DNA, the CDR3 is TGTGCCAGCAGCGTATTGGGGAACACCGGGGAGCTGTTTTTT. This encodes CASSVLGNTGELFF.

The V call is TRBV7-9, the J call TRBJ1-6, with D possibly TRBD1 on 6 matching bases. Between the trimmed V and J ends, which lost 4 bases and 10 bases, there was a span of 11 bases. CDR3 length equals 13 residues. The germline gives CDR1 SEHNR, CDR2 FQNEAQ (reference sequence). In DNA, the CDR3 is TGTGCCAGCAGCTGGGACAAGGAATCACCCCTCCACTTT. Protein sequence: CASSWDKESPLHF. Full variable domain (remainder filled in from reference TRBV7-9 and TRBJ1-6): DTGVSQNPRHKITKRGQNVTFRCDPISEHNRLYWYRQTLGQGPEFLTYFQNEAQLEKSRLLSDRFSAERPKGSFSTLEIQRTEQGDSAMYLCASSWDKESPLHFGNGTRLTVT.

CDR3 amino acids: CASQSLGQGQNEQFF. The CDR3 DNA sequence: TGCGCCAGCCAATCGTTGGGACAGGGGCAAAATGAGCAGTTCTTC. The genes are TRBV5-1 and TRBJ2-1, with TRBD1 identical over 10 bases. Per the germline V gene, CDR1 is SGHRS and CDR2 is YFSETQ. The length of the CDR3 is 15 residues. Trimming cost V 7 bases and J 7 bases; bases outside gene matches: 11.

In its sample, this clone was seen once. The chain has TRBV30 and TRBJ2-3; D possibly corresponds to TRBD2 (5 bases). This CDR3 contains 12 residues. Trimming cost V 0 bases and J 9 bases, with 10 bases left between them. Germline-derived CDR1 and CDR2 are GTSNPN and SVGIG (reference sequence). CDR3 in DNA: TGTGCCTGGAGTGTACTGGGCGGGACGCAGTATTTT. It yields the protein CAWSVLGGTQYF.

The chain joins TRBV11-2 to TRBJ1-6; D uncertain. This CDR3 comprises 16 residues. Germline V gives CDR1 SGHAT, CDR2 FQNNGV. V lost 5 bases to trimming and J lost 2 bases, with 13 bases between them. CDR3 nucleotides: TGTGCCAGCAGCCCCGGTCGAAGTCCCTATAATTCACCCCTCCACTTT. It translates to CASSPGRSPYNSPLHF.

The genes are TRBV7-2 and TRBJ2-1; 8 bases are shared with TRBD1. Trimming at V came to 4 bases and at J to 2 bases, leaving 4 bases not matched to a gene. Germline assignment: CDR1 SGHTA and CDR2 FQGNSA. This CDR3 is built from 15 residues. The CDR3, as DNA: TGTGCCAGCAGCTCGGACAGGGATACCTACAATGAGCAGTTCTTC. This gives the protein CASSSDRDTYNEQFF.

The chain recombines TRBV5-1 with TRBJ2-3; TRBD2 matches 8 bases. The CDR3 is 16 residues long. V lost 4 bases to trimming and J lost 2 bases; unmatched junction nucleotides: 9. Germline loops: CDR1 SGHRS, CDR2 YFSETQ. CDR3: CASSIIAGLNTDTQYF. In DNA form, the CDR3 reads TGCGCCAGCAGCATCATAGCGGGGTTGAACACAGATACGCAGTATTTT.